The 18 T cell receptor beta chains listed next were all sequenced from one sample in a study of CD8 T cells in ankylosing spondylitis. TCRdb reprocessed the 5' RACE reads via MiXCR and lists one record per CDR3 protein. Among 200,000 to 250,000 distinct CDR3 sequences listed, roughly a tenth were seen once. Sequenced input: blood, either unsorted or a sorted T cell fraction (not recorded which). The receptors here all came from a male donor with ankylosing spondylitis or in good health (not recorded which).

The sample holds many counts of this clonotype. The CDR3 bases are TGTGCCAGCAGCGAAACTAGCGGGTACAATGAGCAGTTCTTC. Translating it yields CASSETSGYNEQFF. The chain couples TRBV9 to TRBJ2-1; 9 bases line up with TRBD2. Trimming removed 3 bases from V and 4 bases from J; junction bases left unmatched: 2. CDR1 SGDLS and CDR2 YYNGEE come from the germline V gene. This CDR3 comprises 14 residues.

This clonotype was seen only a few times. The genes are TRBV12-5 and TRBJ2-7; 10 bases agree with TRBD1. CDR3 length equals 13 residues. V was pared by 5 bases and J by 6 bases, with 4 bases of the junction left unmatched. Germline lookup yields CDR1 LGHNT and CDR2 FRNRAP. CDR3 loop: CASGAGTGAEQYF. CDR3 coding DNA: TGTGCTAGTGGTGCCGGGACAGGGGCCGAGCAGTACTTC. Variable domain in full (rest from reference TRBV12-5 and TRBJ2-7): DARVTQTPRHKVTEMGQEVTMRCQPILGHNTVFWYRQTMMQGLELLAYFRNRAPLDDSGMPKDRFSAEMPDATLATLKIQPSEPRDSAVYFCASGAGTGAEQYFGPGTRLTVT.

This clonotype was picked up many times. The chain combines TRBV5-4 with TRBJ2-5; TRBD1 agrees at 9 bases. The CDR3 has 16 residues. The V segment lost 4 bases and the J segment 4 bases; nucleotides outside the gene matches: 11. Germline V gene data show CDR1 as SGHNT and CDR2 as YYREEE (reference sequence). The chain's CDR3 is CASSPLPGQGLETQYF. The CDR3 DNA follows: TGTGCCAGCAGCCCCTTGCCGGGACAGGGACTAGAGACCCAGTACTTC.

The table lists this clonotype with many counts. The V and J genes are TRBV12-3 or TRBV12-4 and TRBJ2-7, with TRBD1 identical over 8 bases. This CDR3 is 13 amino acids long. J lost 4 bases, V lost 7 bases, and 6 bases had no gene match. The CDR3: CASTDRGFYEQYF. CDR3 nucleotides: TGTGCCAGCACCGACAGGGGTTTTTACGAGCAGTACTTC.

The DNA for the CDR3 is TGTGCCAGCAGCAAAGCCTCCCTGGCAGAGTATTTT. It translates to CASSKASLAEYF. The V and J genes are TRBV21-1 and TRBJ2-3; the table's D call of TRBD1 was not tested on the DNA. TRBV21-1 has pseudogene status. This CDR3 spans 12 amino acids.

The V gene is TRBV5-1, the J gene TRBJ2-3; D remains ambiguous. The CDR3 contains 13 residues. From germline, CDR1 is SGHRS and CDR2 YFSETQ. Trimming shortened V by 0 bases and J by 5 bases, and 7 bases separated the two germline ends. CDR3 region: CASSLDYRDTQYF. In DNA form, the CDR3 reads TGCGCCAGCAGCTTGGACTACCGAGATACGCAGTATTTT.

This clonotype was recorded many times. The chain uses TRBV6-1 and TRBJ2-1; 13 bases line up with TRBD2. This CDR3 contains 14 residues. CDR1 MNHNS and CDR2 SASEGT come from the germline V gene. The V segment lost 7 bases and the J segment 8 bases; nucleotides outside the gene matches: 5. CDR3 amino acids: CASTKGLAGDEQFF. For the CDR3, the DNA is TGTGCCAGCACAAAAGGACTAGCGGGGGATGAGCAGTTCTTC.

This clonotype was seen a few times. The chain carries TRBV7-9 and TRBJ1-1; D is unclear. The CDR3 runs 17 residues. The ends were cut back, 1 base at V and 1 base at J, with 16 bases in the middle. Germline V gene lookup returns CDR1 SEHNR and CDR2 FQNEAQ (reference sequence). CDR3 sequence (DNA): TGTGCCAGCAGCTTAGGGTTTAGCGGGAGGACGAACACTGAAGCTTTCTTT. This codes for CASSLGFSGRTNTEAFF.

There are a few counts of this clonotype. The rearrangement uses TRBV7-9 and TRBJ2-3; D perhaps matches TRBD1 (6 bases). Per germline, CDR1 SEHNR and CDR2 FQNEAQ (reference sequence). V gave up 8 bases and J gave up 3 bases, with 18 bases separating them. The CDR3 contains 15 residues. CDR3 sequence (DNA): TGTGCCAGCGCCCCGACAGGAAGGTTGACAGATACGCAGTATTTT. This sequence encodes CASAPTGRLTDTQYF.

On this clonotype: This may come from a read error, since a much larger clone is one base off. The chain joins TRBV10-3 to TRBJ2-7, with TRBD1 as a possible D gene (6 bases). The V gene's germline CDR1 is ENHRY and CDR2 SYGVKD. V lost 9 bases to trimming and J lost 0 bases, with 15 bases between them. The CDR3 covers 14 residues. DNA for the CDR3: TGTGCCATGACAGGTACACGGAGCTCCTACGAGCAGTACTTC. Its protein is CAMTGTRSSYEQYF.

The sample holds a few counts of this clonotype. The chain is built from TRBV14 and TRBJ2-3; 9 bases are shared with TRBD1. Germline CDR1 SGHDN, CDR2 FVKESK. The CDR3 has 18 residues. V was pared by 1 base and J by 0 bases, with 8 bases of the junction left unmatched. CDR3 sequence reads: CASSQGNRGRVSTDTQYF. CDR3 coding DNA: TGTGCCAGCAGCCAAGGAAACAGGGGGCGCGTTAGCACAGATACGCAGTATTTT.

This clonotype was counted at least ten times. The chain has TRBV5-1 and TRBJ2-2, with 8 bases aligning to TRBD1. The ends lost 9 bases at V and 1 base at J; junction bases unmatched: 2. CDR1 is SGHRS, CDR2 YFSETQ, per germline. This CDR3 has 13 residues. This chain's CDR3 is CATGTGNTGELFF. The CDR3 DNA sequence: TGCGCCACCGGGACAGGGAACACCGGGGAGCTGTTTTTT.

This clonotype was detected ten times or more. The rearrangement links TRBV24-1 to TRBJ2-3, with 11 positions matching TRBD2. V was pared by 6 bases and J by 0 bases, with 4 bases of the junction left unmatched. Germline CDR1 reads KGHDR; CDR2 reads SFDVKD. This CDR3 is 16 amino acids long. For the CDR3, the DNA is TGTGCCACCAGTTTTCCTAGCGGGGGGAGCACAGATACGCAGTATTTT. The encoded protein is CATSFPSGGSTDTQYF.

J is TRBJ1-2 and V is TRBV20-1, with 8 nucleotides matching TRBD1. CDR3 length equals 14 residues. Germline V gene lookup returns CDR1 DFQATT and CDR2 SNEGSKA (reference sequence). V gave up 3 bases and J gave up 4 bases; unmatched junction bases: 7. CDR3 region: CSARSDRATYGYTF. Written as DNA, the CDR3 is TGCAGTGCTAGGTCGGACAGGGCCACCTATGGCTACACCTTC.

The chain employs TRBV19 and TRBJ1-5; 10 positions match TRBD1. The CDR3 runs 15 residues. Germline V lookup: CDR1 LNHDA, CDR2 SQIVND (reference sequence). The trim removed 4 bases at V and 5 bases at J, leaving 5 bases unmatched. The chain's CDR3 is CASSTTGGADQPQHF. The CDR3 region has the DNA TGTGCCAGTAGTACGACAGGGGGCGCGGATCAGCCCCAGCATTTT. The full variable domain, with the rest looked up from reference TRBV19 and TRBJ1-5, is DGGITQSPKYLFRKEGQNVTLSCEQNLNHDAMYWYRQDPGQGLRLIYYSQIVNDFQKGDIAEGYSVSREKKESFPLTVTSAQKNPTAFYLCASSTTGGADQPQHFGDGTRLSIL.

This clonotype was recorded at least ten times. CDR3 sequence: CASRGTGVVYGYTF. CDR3 nucleotide sequence: TGTGCCAGCAGAGGGACAGGGGTTGTCTATGGCTACACCTTC. This chain uses TRBV12-3 or TRBV12-4 with TRBJ1-2; 10 bases line up with TRBD1. The J segment lost 4 bases and the V segment lost 6 bases, leaving 5 bases of the junction unmatched. The CDR3 spans 14 residues.

This clonotype occurred many times. The chain employs TRBV21-1 and TRBJ2-2; TRBD1, the D gene given by the table, was not confirmed from the DNA. TRBV21-1 is deemed a pseudogene. This CDR3 spans 15 amino acids. CDR3 bases: TGTGCCATCTCGCCGGGACAGGGTGGAACCGGGGAGCTGTTTTTT. It yields the protein CAISPGQGGTGELFF.

This chain's CDR3 is CASSFQPPGIEQFF. CDR3 bases: TGTGCCAGCAGTTTCCAACCCCCGGGAATTGAGCAGTTCTTC. The V call is TRBV28, the J call TRBJ2-1, with D possibly TRBD2 on 5 matching bases. V lost 3 bases and J 9 bases, leaving 15 bases between the germline ends. This CDR3 is 14 amino acids long. Germline loops: CDR1 MDHEN, CDR2 SYDVKM.